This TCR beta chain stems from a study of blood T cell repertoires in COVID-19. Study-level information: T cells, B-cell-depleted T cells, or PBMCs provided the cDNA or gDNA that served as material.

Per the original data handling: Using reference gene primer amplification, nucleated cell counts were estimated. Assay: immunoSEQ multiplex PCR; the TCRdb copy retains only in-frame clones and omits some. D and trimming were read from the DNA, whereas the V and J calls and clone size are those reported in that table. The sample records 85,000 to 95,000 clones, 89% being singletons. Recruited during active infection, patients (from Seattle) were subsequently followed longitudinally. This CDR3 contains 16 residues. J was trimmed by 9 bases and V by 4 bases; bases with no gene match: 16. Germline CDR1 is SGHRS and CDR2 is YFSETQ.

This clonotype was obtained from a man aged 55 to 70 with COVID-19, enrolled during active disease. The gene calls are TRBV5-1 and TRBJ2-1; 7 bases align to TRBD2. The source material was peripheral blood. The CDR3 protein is CASSITGTTEEGEQFF. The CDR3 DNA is TGCGCCAGCAGCATTACCGGGACTACAGAAGAAGGTGAGCAGTTCTTC.